This entry lists 25 T cell receptor beta chains sequenced from one sample in a study of glioma-infiltrating T cells. Using RNA template, CDR3s of TCR alpha and beta were amplified with iRepertoire arm-PCR. TCRdb independently ran MiXCR on the multiplex PCR reads; one entry per CDR3 protein. Of around 390,000 distinct CDR3 sequences listed, about 40% are singletons. The sample was glioma tissue, nonneoplastic brain tissue, or PBMCs (not recorded which). The source of these receptors is a human donor with low-grade glioma or glioblastoma, undergoing nonglioma brain surgery, or in good health (not recorded which).

This clonotype came up many times. V usage is TRBV15 and J usage is TRBJ1-1; tentative D call: TRBD1 (6 bases). This CDR3 comprises 15 residues. Germline CDR1 and CDR2: LNHNV and YYDKDF (reference sequence). V dropped 0 bases and J dropped 1 base, with 9 bases sitting between them. CDR3 DNA: TGTGCCACCAGCAGAGATCAGACAGGGAACACTGAAGCTTTCTTT. Translation: CATSRDQTGNTEAFF.

This clonotype was counted many times. The gene calls are TRBV20-1 and TRBJ2-1; 7 bases are a match to TRBD2. This CDR3 has 13 residues. V dropped 3 bases and J dropped 4; count of bases not matched to a gene: 3. CDR1 is DFQATT, CDR2 SNEGSKA, per germline (reference sequence). The CDR3, as DNA: TGCAGTGCTAGCCGGCGGGGGTACAATGAGCAGTTCTTC. Translating gives CSASRRGYNEQFF.

Regarding this clonotype: A read error is possible here, since a much larger clone lies one base away. The chain has TRBV6-1 and TRBJ1-1, with a possible D match to TRBD1 (6 bases). The CDR3 extends over 14 amino acids. CDR1 and CDR2 from the germline V gene are MNHNS and SASEGT. The germline V and J ends were trimmed by 6 bases and 3 bases, with 14 bases remaining between them. CDR3 residues: CASSLGHRDTEAFF. The CDR3 region has the DNA TGTGCCAGCAGCCTGGGACACAGGGACACTGAAGCTTTCTTT.

In this sample, this clonotype turned up many times. The chain employs TRBV28 and TRBJ2-7, with 10 positions matching TRBD2. The CDR3 loop spans 16 amino acids. J lost 0 bases, V lost 1 base, and 3 bases had no gene match. The germline V gene has CDR1 MDHEN and CDR2 SYDVKM. The CDR3 loop is CASSLFASGSSYEQYF. CDR3 bases: TGTGCCAGCAGTTTATTTGCTAGCGGGAGCTCCTACGAGCAGTACTTC.

This rearrangement joins TRBV7-2 to TRBJ2-5, with 13 bases matching TRBD2. The junction had 10 bases not matched to a gene; V was cut back by 4 bases and J by 5 bases. This CDR3 is built from 17 residues. Germline CDR1 SGHTA, CDR2 FQGNSA. The CDR3 protein is CASSWRLAGGLSETQYF. In DNA form, the CDR3 reads TGTGCCAGCAGCTGGAGACTAGCGGGAGGTTTATCGGAGACCCAGTACTTC.

With regard to this clonotype: A much more abundant neighbour one base away suggests this may be a read error. V is TRBV4-1 and J is TRBJ2-3; 9 bases fit TRBD1. This CDR3 is built from 18 residues. V dropped 0 bases and J dropped 6; count of bases not matched to a gene: 13. The germline CDR1 and CDR2 sequences are MGHRA and YSYEKL. The CDR3 is CASSQDSTGDRVLDTQYF. As DNA, the CDR3 is TGCGCCAGCAGCCAAGACTCGACAGGGGACAGGGTATTGGATACGCAGTATTTT.

This clonotype was observed a few times. The chain has TRBV15 and TRBJ2-7; 8 bases map to TRBD1. V shed 1 base and J 2 bases; nucleotides not matched to a gene: 4. Germline V lookup: CDR1 LNHNV, CDR2 YYDKDF (reference sequence). This CDR3 spans 15 amino acids. This chain's CDR3 is CATSRGGRGPYEQYF. The DNA for the CDR3 is TGTGCCACCAGCAGAGGAGGCAGGGGGCCCTACGAGCAGTACTTC.

As concerns this clonotype: The germline gene is not matched at one end of the junction; a read error may be the cause. This sequence joins TRBV27 and TRBJ2-7; 12 positions match TRBD2. The CDR3 consists of 13 residues. From germline, CDR1 is MNHEY and CDR2 SMNVEV (reference sequence). CDR3 region: CACSLAGGGEQYF. In DNA form, the CDR3 reads TGTGCCTGCAGCCTAGCGGGAGGGGGCGAGCAGTACTTC.

To note about this clonotype: A much larger clone lies a single base off, so this may be a read error. Because it lacks the conserved phenylalanine or tryptophan at the end, this CDR3 is likely a read error. This chain links TRBV20-1 with TRBJ1-5, with 9 bases lining up with TRBD1. The J segment lost 7 bases and the V segment lost 0 bases, leaving 1 base of the junction unmatched. From germline, CDR1 is DFQATT and CDR2 SNEGSKA (reference sequence). The CDR3 covers 13 residues. The CDR3 loop reads CSAREQGAQPQHL. CDR3 nucleotide sequence: TGCAGTGCTAGAGAACAGGGGGCCCAGCCCCAGCATCTT.

The chain has TRBV20-1 and TRBJ1-2; no clear D gene. Trimming stripped 7 bases from V and 6 bases from J, with 12 bases between. The CDR3 extends over 11 amino acids. Germline V gene lookup returns CDR1 DFQATT and CDR2 SNEGSKA (reference sequence). The CDR3 DNA follows: TGCAGTGATATAGAAAGGGATGGCTACACCTTC. Protein product: CSDIERDGYTF.

The V gene is TRBV3-1, the J gene TRBJ1-1; 7 bases agree with TRBD1. There are 15 residues in the CDR3. Germline V gene sequence: CDR1 LGHDT, CDR2 YNNKEL (reference sequence). The V and J ends lost 1 base and 5 bases, in that order; junction bases with no gene match: 7. CDR3: CASSQVAGGETEAFF. CDR3 in DNA: TGTGCCAGCAGCCAAGTTGCAGGGGGAGAGACTGAAGCTTTCTTT.

The chain couples TRBV20-1 to TRBJ2-1; TRBD2 matches at 9 bases. CDR3 length equals 15 residues. V lost 3 bases and J lost 4; bases outside the gene matches: 7. Per germline, CDR1 DFQATT and CDR2 SNEGSKA (reference sequence). The CDR3 here is CSARRGAGGYNEQFF. As DNA, the CDR3 is TGCAGTGCTAGGCGGGGAGCGGGAGGTTACAATGAGCAGTTCTTC.

This clonotype has at least ten counts. This chain joins TRBV27 and TRBJ1-1, with D perhaps matching TRBD1 (5 bases). CDR1 and CDR2 from the germline V gene are MNHEY and SMNVEV (reference sequence). V was shortened by 5 bases and J by 3 bases, with 16 bases between the two germline ends. This CDR3 region has 15 residues. The CDR3 nucleotides read TGTGCCAGCAGTGGGGAGGGGTTCGGGGACACTGAAGCTTTCTTT. This sequence encodes CASSGEGFGDTEAFF.

This clonotype was found many times. The gene calls are TRBV25-1 and TRBJ1-1; 8 nucleotides agree with TRBD1. CDR3 length equals 14 residues. V gave up 6 bases and J gave up 3 bases; unmatched junction bases: 6. Looked up from germline, CDR1 is MGHDK and CDR2 is SYGVNS. The CDR3 nucleotides read TGTGCCAGCAGGGAGACAGGGGTTCACACTGAAGCTTTCTTT. It codes for CASRETGVHTEAFF.

This clonotype was counted a few times. J is TRBJ1-3 and V is TRBV20-1, with 7 bases identical to TRBD1. The ends lost 5 bases at V and 0 bases at J; junction bases unmatched: 1. The germline CDR1 and CDR2 sequences are DFQATT and SNEGSKA (reference sequence). The CDR3 consists of 13 residues. The chain's CDR3 is CSARDSSGNTIYF. The CDR3 nucleotides read TGCAGTGCTCGGGACAGCTCTGGAAACACCATATATTTT.

In regard to this clonotype: A much larger clone is a single base away; this may be a read error. The chain couples TRBV20-1 to TRBJ1-1; no clear D. The length of the CDR3 is 11 residues. V lost 0 bases and J 7 bases, leaving 6 bases between the germline ends. Looked up from germline, CDR1 is DFQATT and CDR2 is SNEGSKA (reference sequence). CDR3 amino acids: CSAREMDEAFF. DNA of the CDR3: TGCAGTGCTAGAGAGATGGATGAAGCTTTCTTT.

This clonotype has at least ten counts. The J gene is TRBJ2-3, the V gene TRBV6-1, with 11 bases that match TRBD2. Losses at the gene ends were 5 bases for V and 4 bases for J; bases not matched to a gene: 8. The V gene's germline CDR1 is MNHNS and CDR2 SASEGT. The CDR3 runs to 16 residues. The CDR3 region is CASSPTSGSGADTQYF. CDR3 in DNA: TGTGCCAGCAGTCCCACTAGCGGGAGTGGCGCAGATACGCAGTATTTT.

The chain couples TRBV7-9 to TRBJ2-1, with unresolved D. This CDR3 has 14 amino acids. The V gene lost 8 bases and the J gene lost 6 bases, with 17 bases spanning the gap. The germline gives CDR1 SEHNR, CDR2 FQNEAQ (reference sequence). CDR3: CASFPIGIANEQFF. The CDR3 coding sequence is TGTGCCAGCTTCCCCATTGGGATCGCCAATGAGCAGTTCTTC.

This clonotype came up a few times. The chain couples TRBV20-1 to TRBJ2-3; D possibly corresponds to TRBD2 (7 bases). Germline V gene data show CDR1 as DFQATT and CDR2 as SNEGSKA (reference sequence). The CDR3 length is 14 residues. The V gene lost 3 bases and the J gene lost 4 bases, with 14 bases spanning the gap. The chain's CDR3 is CSARMGAGADTQYF. CDR3 sequence (DNA): TGCAGTGCTAGGATGGGGGCGGGGGCAGATACGCAGTATTTT.

With respect to this clonotype: Relative to the germline gene, one junction end is altered; a read error may explain this. The chain is built from TRBV20-1 and TRBJ1-3; D gene uncertain. Germline CDR1 is DFQATT and CDR2 is SNEGSKA (reference sequence). The CDR3 totals 12 residues. CDR3 sequence reads: CSASLVGNTTYF. CDR3 nucleotides: TGCAGTGCTAGTCTGGTCGGAAACACCACATATTTT.

The chain recombines TRBV12-3 or TRBV12-4 with TRBJ2-5; 8 bases match TRBD1. The length of the CDR3 is 15 residues. J lost 4 bases, V lost 7 bases, and 11 bases had no gene match. DNA for the CDR3: TGTGCCAGCACCATCGGACAGGGAAGACGAGAGACCCAGTACTTC. Protein: CASTIGQGRRETQYF.

In this sample, this clonotype turned up many times. This rearrangement joins TRBV27 to TRBJ2-7; 13 bases agree with TRBD2. The germline CDR1 and CDR2 sequences are MNHEY and SMNVEV (reference sequence). This CDR3 spans 14 amino acids. V was clipped by 6 bases and J by 7 bases; unmatched bases: 6. CDR3 sequence (DNA): TGTGCCAGCAGCCGGACTAGCGGGAGTTGGGAGCAGTACTTC. Translated: CASSRTSGSWEQYF.

The CDR3 coding sequence is TGTGCCAGCAGTCCCTACAGGACGCAGTATTTT. Translated, it gives CASSPYRTQYF. The chain uses TRBV12-3 or TRBV12-4 and TRBJ2-3; tentative D call: TRBD1 (5 bases). The CDR3 contains 11 residues. Trimming took 5 bases from V and 9 from J, leaving 9 bases between them.

This clonotype was detected once. This may arise from a read error, as a much more abundant clone is one base away. The chain uses TRBV28 and TRBJ2-7; 9 bases fit TRBD1. Germline V gene lookup returns CDR1 MDHEN and CDR2 SYDVKM. The CDR3 length is 14 residues. CDR3 nucleotide sequence: TGTGCCAGCAGTTTTAGGGGACAGGGCTACGAGCAGCACTTC. Translation: CASSFRGQGYEQHF. Full variable domain (remainder filled in from reference TRBV28 and TRBJ2-7): DVKVTQSSRYLVKRTGEKVFLECVQDMDHENMFWYRQDPGLGLRLIYFSYDVKMKEKGDIPEGYSVSREKKERFSLILESASTNQTSMYLCASSFRGQGYEQHFGPGTRLTVT.

The chain joins TRBV6-6 to TRBJ1-1; TRBD1 is a possible D gene (6 bases). In germline, CDR1 is MNHNY, CDR2 SVGAGI (reference sequence). The V gene lost 8 bases and the J gene lost 11 bases, with 24 bases spanning the gap. This CDR3 is built from 14 residues. The CDR3 nucleotides read TGTGCCAGCTTCTATGGGGGGCCGATCGAAGCGGCTTTCTTT. This codes for CASFYGGPIEAAFF.